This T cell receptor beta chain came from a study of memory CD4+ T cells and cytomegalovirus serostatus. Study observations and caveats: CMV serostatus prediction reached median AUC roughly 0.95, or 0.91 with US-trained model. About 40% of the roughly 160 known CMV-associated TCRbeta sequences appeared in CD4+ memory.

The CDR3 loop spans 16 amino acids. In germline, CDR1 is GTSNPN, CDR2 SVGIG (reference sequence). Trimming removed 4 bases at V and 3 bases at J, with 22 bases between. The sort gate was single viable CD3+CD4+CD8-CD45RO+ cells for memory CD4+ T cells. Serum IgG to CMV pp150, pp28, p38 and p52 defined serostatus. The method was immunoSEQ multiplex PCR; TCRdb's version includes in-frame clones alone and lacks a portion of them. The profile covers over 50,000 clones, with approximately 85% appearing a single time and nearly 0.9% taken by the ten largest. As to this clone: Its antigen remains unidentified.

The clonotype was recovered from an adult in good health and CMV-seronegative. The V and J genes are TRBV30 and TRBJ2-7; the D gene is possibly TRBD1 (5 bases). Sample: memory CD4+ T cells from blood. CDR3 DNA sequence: TGTGCCTGGACCTCGAAAGGGGCAGGGTCGAACTACGAGCAGTACTTC. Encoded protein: CAWTSKGAGSNYEQYF.